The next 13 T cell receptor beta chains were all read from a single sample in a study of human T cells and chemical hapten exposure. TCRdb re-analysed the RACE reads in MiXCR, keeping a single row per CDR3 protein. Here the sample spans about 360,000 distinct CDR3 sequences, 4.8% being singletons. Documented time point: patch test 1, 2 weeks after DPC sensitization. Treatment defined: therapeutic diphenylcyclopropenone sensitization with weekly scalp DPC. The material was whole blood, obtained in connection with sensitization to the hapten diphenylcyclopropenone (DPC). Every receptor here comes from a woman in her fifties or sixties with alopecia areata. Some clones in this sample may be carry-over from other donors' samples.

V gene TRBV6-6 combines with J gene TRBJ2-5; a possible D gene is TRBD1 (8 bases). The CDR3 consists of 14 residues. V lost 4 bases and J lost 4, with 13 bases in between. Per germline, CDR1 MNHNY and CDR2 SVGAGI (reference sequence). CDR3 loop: CASSLTGEGETQYF. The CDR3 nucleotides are TGTGCCAGCAGTTTGACAGGGGAGGGAGAGACCCAGTACTTC.

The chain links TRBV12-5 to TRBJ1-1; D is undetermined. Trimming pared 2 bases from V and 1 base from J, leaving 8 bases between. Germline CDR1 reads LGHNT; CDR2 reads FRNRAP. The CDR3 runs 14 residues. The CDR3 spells CASGLRAQNTEAFF. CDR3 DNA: TGTGCTAGTGGTTTGAGGGCCCAGAACACTGAAGCTTTCTTT.

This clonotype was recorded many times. The CDR3 protein is CASSLAPSRSYNEQFF. The CDR3 bases are TGTGCCAGTAGTTTGGCCCCATCCCGTTCCTACAATGAGCAGTTCTTC. V and J are TRBV19 and TRBJ2-1; no clear D gene. The germline V and J ends were trimmed by 5 bases and 1 base, with 15 bases remaining between them. The CDR3 extends over 16 amino acids. Per germline, CDR1 LNHDA and CDR2 SQIVND (reference sequence). Drawing the rest from reference TRBV19 and TRBJ2-1, the complete variable domain is DGGITQSPKYLFRKEGQNVTLSCEQNLNHDAMYWYRQDPGQGLRLIYYSQIVNDFQKGDIAEGYSVSREKKESFPLTVTSAQKNPTAFYLCASSLAPSRSYNEQFFGPGTRLTVL.

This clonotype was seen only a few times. CDR3 nucleotides: TGCAGTGCTAGAGTGGGCGTCCCTGAAGCTTTCTTT. It specifies CSARVGVPEAFF. This chain connects TRBV20-1 to TRBJ1-1; D remains ambiguous. V gave up 1 base and J gave up 6 bases, with 9 bases separating them. Germline V CDR1 and CDR2: DFQATT, SNEGSKA (reference sequence). This CDR3 has 12 residues.

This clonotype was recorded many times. The CDR3, as DNA: TGTGCCAGCAGCTTAGGACTGATCACAGATACGCAGTATTTT. Protein product: CASSLGLITDTQYF. The chain links TRBV7-3 to TRBJ2-3, with a possible D match to TRBD2 (5 bases). CDR3 length: 14 residues. V gave up 2 bases and J gave up 2 bases, with 8 bases separating them. Germline V gives CDR1 SGHTA, CDR2 FQGTGA.

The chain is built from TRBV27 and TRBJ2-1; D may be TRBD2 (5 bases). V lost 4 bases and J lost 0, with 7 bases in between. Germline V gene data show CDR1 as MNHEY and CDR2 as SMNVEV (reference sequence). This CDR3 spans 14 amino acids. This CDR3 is CASSYSASYNEQFF. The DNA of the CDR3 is TGTGCCAGCAGTTATAGCGCCTCCTACAATGAGCAGTTCTTC.

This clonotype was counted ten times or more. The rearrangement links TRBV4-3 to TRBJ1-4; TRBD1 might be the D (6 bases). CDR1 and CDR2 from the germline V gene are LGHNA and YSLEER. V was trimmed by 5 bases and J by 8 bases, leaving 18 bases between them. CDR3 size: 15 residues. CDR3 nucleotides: TGCGCCAGCAGCGCTGGCCGGGACACGGACGAAAAACTGTTTTTT. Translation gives CASSAGRDTDEKLFF.

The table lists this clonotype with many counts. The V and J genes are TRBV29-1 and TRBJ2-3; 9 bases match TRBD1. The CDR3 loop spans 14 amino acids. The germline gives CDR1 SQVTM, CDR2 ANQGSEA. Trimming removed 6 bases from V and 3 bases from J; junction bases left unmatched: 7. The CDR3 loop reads CSVAGTGKTDTQYF. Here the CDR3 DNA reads TGCAGCGTGGCCGGGACAGGGAAGACAGATACGCAGTATTTT.

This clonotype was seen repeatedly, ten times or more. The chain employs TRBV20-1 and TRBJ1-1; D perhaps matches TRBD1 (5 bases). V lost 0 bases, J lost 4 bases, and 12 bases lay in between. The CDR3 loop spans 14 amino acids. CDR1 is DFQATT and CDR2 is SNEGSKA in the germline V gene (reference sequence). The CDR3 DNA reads TGCAGTGCTAGAGATACAGGAGTGAGCACTGAAGCTTTCTTT. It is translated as CSARDTGVSTEAFF.

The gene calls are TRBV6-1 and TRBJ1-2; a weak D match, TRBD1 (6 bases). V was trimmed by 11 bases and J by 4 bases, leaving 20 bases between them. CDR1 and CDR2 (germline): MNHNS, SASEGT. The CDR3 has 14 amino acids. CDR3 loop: CASHPGGRSYGYTF. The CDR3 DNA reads TGTGCCTCTCACCCCGGGGGGCGAAGCTATGGCTACACCTTC.

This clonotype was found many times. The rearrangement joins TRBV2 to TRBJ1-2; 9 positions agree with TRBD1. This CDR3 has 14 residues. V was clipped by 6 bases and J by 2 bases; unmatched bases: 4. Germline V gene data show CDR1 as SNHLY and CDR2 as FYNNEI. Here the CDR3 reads CASRSGTGNYGYTF. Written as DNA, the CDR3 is TGTGCCAGCAGATCGGGGACAGGGAACTATGGCTACACCTTC.

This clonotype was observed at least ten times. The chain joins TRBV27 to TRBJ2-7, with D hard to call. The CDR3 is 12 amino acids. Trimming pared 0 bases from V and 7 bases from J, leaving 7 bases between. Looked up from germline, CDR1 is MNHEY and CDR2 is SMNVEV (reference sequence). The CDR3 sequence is CASSLSAGEQYF. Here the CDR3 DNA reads TGTGCCAGCAGTTTATCGGCCGGGGAGCAGTACTTC.

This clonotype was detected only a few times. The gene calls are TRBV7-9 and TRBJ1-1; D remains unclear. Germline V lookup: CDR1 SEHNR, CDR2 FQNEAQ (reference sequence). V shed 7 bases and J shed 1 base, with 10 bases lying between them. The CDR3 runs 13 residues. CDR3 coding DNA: TGTGCCAGCAAAAGCCAAAGGAACACTGAAGCTTTCTTT. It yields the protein CASKSQRNTEAFF.